Described below is a single TCR beta chain sequence and its context. Study processing details: Estimated nucleated cell counts came from reference gene primer amplification. Assay: immunoSEQ multiplex PCR; the TCRdb copy retains only in-frame clones and omits some. From that table come the V and J calls and clone size; the DNA was used to work out D and trimming. The profile shows 100,000 or so clones, about 83% of them singletons. Looked up from germline, CDR1 is LGHDT and CDR2 is YNNKEL (reference sequence). V lost 10 bases and J lost 1; bases outside the gene matches: 12. The CDR3 covers 15 residues. The data were obtained in a study of blood T cell repertoires in COVID-19. Study-wide background: Samples taken during acute and convalescent COVID-19 were collected in the United States, Italy and Spain. Sample material is recorded as cDNA or gDNA derived from T cells, B-cell-depleted T cells, or PBMCs.

The specimen sequenced was peripheral blood. The origin of this receptor is a man between 65 and 85 years old with active or convalescent COVID-19. The chain joins TRBV3-1 (or the pseudogene TRBV3-2) to TRBJ1-1; 7 bases align to TRBD1. CDR3: CATSRTGSKNTEAFF. As DNA, the CDR3 is TGTGCCACCTCGAGGACAGGATCCAAGAACACTGAAGCTTTCTTT.